This entry lists 20 T cell receptor beta chains sequenced from one sample in a study of T cell clonality in common variable immunodeficiency (dated by TCRdb to between 2014 and 2017). Library preparation employed the immunoSEQ multiplex PCR assay. The table was pulled from immuneACCESS by TCRdb, which kept in-frame rearrangements only. Such tables lose some clones; where checked, under half of the loss comes from unresolved V genes, and the rest has no known cause. The table puts around 42,000 clones in this sample, none counted just once. The top ten clonotypes cover roughly 2.8% of the sample. Sample: peripheral blood mononuclear cells. The receptor set was obtained from a person aged 18 to 70 in good health.

This clone was observed at least ten times. The sequenced fragment ends 3 residues before the CDR3 boundary, so the rest is inferred from the germline J gene. This rearrangement joins TRBV4-2 to TRBJ2-2; no firm D call. The CDR3 has 13 amino acids. The germline gives CDR1 LGHNA, CDR2 YNFKEQ. The CDR3 here is CASSQEGHRLLFF. The part of the CDR3 DNA that was read is TGTGCCAGCAGCCAAGAAGGGCACCGTTTG.

In its sample, this clone was seen many times. Read coverage stops 3 residues before the CDR3 terminus; the germline J gene supplies the remainder. The genes are TRBV13 and TRBJ1-2; D gene ambiguous. Trimming removed 7 bases at V and 4 bases at J, with 13 bases between. The CDR3 has 13 amino acids. The germline CDR1 and CDR2 sequences are PRHDT and FYEKMQ (reference sequence). The part of the CDR3 DNA that was read is TGTGCCAGCAAGCCCACGGGGATCTATGGC. Translation: CASKPTGIYG. The full CDR3 protein reads CASKPTGIYGYTF.

This clone was observed at least ten times. Sequencing ends 3 residues short of the CDR3 end; the germline J gene provides the rest. The chain uses TRBV5-5 and TRBJ2-1; TRBD2 is a possible D gene (6 bases). Trimming removed 1 base from V and 7 bases from J, with 15 bases in between. Germline lookup yields CDR1 SGHKS and CDR2 YYEKEE (reference sequence). The CDR3 length is 15 residues. CDR3 DNA (partial): TGTGCCAGCAGCTTGCGGGGGATCGGGGAAAATGAG. It translates to CASSLRGIGENE. The entire CDR3 protein is CASSLRGIGENEQFF. Supplemented by reference TRBV5-5 and TRBJ2-1, the full variable domain reads DAGVTQSPTHLIKTRGQQVTLRCSPISGHKSVSWYQQVLGQGPQFIFQYYEKEERGRGNFPDRFSARQFPNYSSELNVNALLLGDSALYLCASSLRGIGENEQFFGPGTRLTVL.

There are a few counts of this clone. The sequenced fragment ends 3 residues before the CDR3 boundary, so the rest is inferred from the germline J gene. The gene calls are TRBV19 and TRBJ1-5; perhaps TRBD1 as D (5 bases). Germline assignment: CDR1 LNHDA and CDR2 SQIVND (reference sequence). CDR3 size: 18 residues. The germline V and J ends were trimmed by 7 bases and 2 bases, with 24 bases remaining between them. CDR3 bases read: TGTGCCAGTAAGTTCGGCAGGGCTCGAGCATATGGCAATCAGCCC. Residues: CASKFGRARAYGNQP. The CDR3 reads in full as CASKFGRARAYGNQPQHF.

This clone was observed many times. With the read ending 3 residues before the CDR3 end, the germline J gene is used to fill in that end. This chain connects TRBV7-8 to TRBJ1-2; D remains unclear. The ends were cut back, 5 bases at V and 7 bases at J, with 11 bases in the middle. The CDR3 totals 12 residues. From germline, CDR1 is SGHVS and CDR2 FQNEAQ. The sequenced part of the CDR3 DNA is TGTGCCAGCAGCCCGGGTCTTCTTGGC. Its translation is CASSPGLLG. The complete CDR3 protein is CASSPGLLGYTF.

In this sample, this clone turned up many times. The CDR3 spells CASSGKSGQVLIRELFF. CDR3 bases read: TGTGCCAGCAGTGGGAAGTCGGGACAGGTCTTGATTAGGGAG. The J gene is TRBJ2-2, the V gene TRBV12-3 or TRBV12-4; 8 bases are shared with TRBD1. The DNA ends 3 residues before the CDR3 does, and the rest of the CDR3 is filled in from the germline J gene. J was trimmed by 9 bases and V by 5 bases; bases with no gene match: 17. The CDR3 extends over 17 amino acids.

This clone was seen at least ten times. The read ends 3 residues early relative to the CDR3; the germline J gene fills the gap. The chain couples TRBV19 to TRBJ1-3; D perhaps matches TRBD1 (6 bases). The V gene's germline CDR1 is LNHDA and CDR2 SQIVND (reference sequence). The CDR3 extends over 14 amino acids. Trimming stripped 7 bases from V and 0 bases from J, with 10 bases between. CDR3 loop: CASIRTVSGNTIYF. Incomplete CDR3 DNA: TGTGCCAGTATCCGGACAGTCTCTGGAAACACC.

This clone was counted many times. The read halts 3 residues ahead of the CDR3 end, with the missing end drawn from the germline J gene. The chain combines TRBV7-6 with TRBJ2-1; 7 bases are a match to TRBD2. Trimming cost V 5 bases and J 0 bases; bases outside gene matches: 4. In germline, CDR1 is SGHVS, CDR2 FNYEAQ. The CDR3 totals 15 residues. CDR3 protein: CASSTSDPSYNEQFF. The sequenced CDR3 bases are TGTGCCAGCAGCACTAGCGACCCCTCCTACAATGAG.

This clone has at least ten counts. From the germline J gene comes the end of the CDR3, since the read stops 3 residues before it. V gene TRBV5-1 combines with J gene TRBJ1-1, with a possible D match to TRBD1 (5 bases). Trimming removed 0 bases at V and 2 bases at J, with 14 bases between. Looked up from germline, CDR1 is SGHRS and CDR2 is YFSETQ. The CDR3 is 16 residues long. The CDR3 here is CASSLVQGFRNTEAFF. The CDR3 bases that were read are TGCGCCAGCAGCTTGGTGCAGGGTTTTCGTAACACTGAA.

This clone was detected many times. The read comes to an end 3 residues before the CDR3 does, leaving the germline J gene to fill in the end. The genes are TRBV12-3 or TRBV12-4 and TRBJ2-3; no reliable D call. The CDR3 totals 14 residues. The V end lost 4 bases, the J end lost 1 base, and 9 bases lay between the germline ends. Partial CDR3 DNA: TGTGCCAGCAGTTCCCTCCCGGGCACAGATACG. Translating it yields CASSSLPGTDT. The whole CDR3 region reads CASSSLPGTDTQYF.

This clone was detected ten times or more. The missing CDR3 end, 3 residues past where the read stops, is filled in from the germline J gene. The chain employs TRBV15 and TRBJ2-3; the match to TRBD2 covers 9 bases. This CDR3 is built from 18 residues. Germline trimming cut 0 bases from V and 4 bases from J; bases unmatched to any gene: 11. Germline V gene sequence: CDR1 LNHNV, CDR2 YYDKDF (reference sequence). The sequenced CDR3 bases are TGTGCCACCAGCAGAGATAGGGCGGGAGGGCCTTCGGCAGATACG. Translation gives CATSRDRAGGPSADT. The entire CDR3 reads CATSRDRAGGPSADTQYF.

This clone has a count of ten or more. The observed sequence ends 3 residues before the CDR3 terminus, with the missing tail filled in from the germline J gene. This chain joins TRBV18 and TRBJ2-5, with TRBD1 matching over 9 bases. The trim removed 5 bases at V and 4 bases at J, leaving 8 bases unmatched. This CDR3 is 15 amino acids long. Germline V lookup: CDR1 KGHSH, CDR2 LQKENI. The CDR3 loop reads CASSTQGAEGETQYF. The part of the CDR3 DNA that was read is TGTGCCAGCTCAACACAGGGGGCGGAAGGAGAGACC.

This clone was picked up many times. The read comes to an end 3 residues before the CDR3 does, leaving the germline J gene to fill in the end. The J gene is TRBJ2-6, the V gene TRBV29-1; possibly TRBD2 for D (6 bases). Trimming left V 5 bases short and J 0 bases short, with 11 bases between. Germline V gene lookup returns CDR1 SQVTM and CDR2 ANQGSEA. The CDR3 covers 15 residues. Partial CDR3 DNA: TGCAGCGTTTGGGACTTCGCCTCTGGGGCCAACGTC. Translating gives CSVWDFASGANV. The whole CDR3 sequence is CSVWDFASGANVLTF.

Details on this clone: The sequence runs out 3 residues before the end of the CDR3; the remainder is reconstructed from the germline J gene. The chain joins TRBV11-3 to TRBJ2-5, with TRBD1 identical over 8 bases. CDR3 length: 15 amino acids. V dropped 1 base and J dropped 5; count of bases not matched to a gene: 6. In germline, CDR1 is SGHNT, CDR2 YENEEA. The CDR3 sequence is CASSLASTGVETQYF. CDR3 bases read: TGTGCCAGCAGCTTAGCTTCGACAGGGGTGGAGACC.

In its sample, this clone was seen many times. The read is 3 residues too short to cover the CDR3 end, so that end is filled in from the germline J gene. The gene calls are TRBV5-1 and TRBJ2-5, with 7 bases aligning to TRBD2. CDR1 is SGHRS and CDR2 is YFSETQ in the germline V gene. V was pared by 1 base and J by 5 bases, with 8 bases of the junction left unmatched. The CDR3 has 15 amino acids. CDR3 DNA, as far as it was read: TGCGCCAGCAGCTTGACAGCGGGGAGTGGGGAGACC. It translates to CASSLTAGSGET. The CDR3 in its entirety is CASSLTAGSGETQYF.

This clone has just a few counts. Coverage ceases 3 residues before the CDR3 finishes, and the germline J gene fills in the end. This rearrangement joins TRBV7-9 to TRBJ2-3, with D perhaps TRBD1 (8 bases). The CDR3 covers 15 residues. Germline V gives CDR1 SEHNR, CDR2 FQNEAQ (reference sequence). CDR3 bases read: TGTGCCAGCAGCTTCGACCAGGGGGCGGGAGAGACG. Its translation: CASSFDQGAGET. The whole CDR3 sequence is CASSFDQGAGETQYF.

There are many counts of this clone. The CDR3 extends 3 residues past the end of the read, so its final part is completed from the germline J gene. The chain employs TRBV19 and TRBJ1-3, with 9 nucleotides matching TRBD1. The CDR3 totals 15 residues. Germline V gene lookup returns CDR1 LNHDA and CDR2 SQIVND (reference sequence). After removal of 4 bases from V and 4 bases from J, the junction contained 5 bases not matched to a gene. Partial CDR3 DNA: TGTGCCAGTAGTACTCACAGGGGGCCGGGAAACACC. Amino acids: CASSTHRGPGNT. The full CDR3 protein is CASSTHRGPGNTIYF. Combining the CDR3 with reference TRBV19 and TRBJ1-3 gives the whole variable domain DGGITQSPKYLFRKEGQNVTLSCEQNLNHDAMYWYRQDPGQGLRLIYYSQIVNDFQKGDIAEGYSVSREKKESFPLTVTSAQKNPTAFYLCASSTHRGPGNTIYFGEGSWLTVV.

This clone came up many times. The read stops 3 residues short of the end of the CDR3; the missing end is completed from the germline J gene. The chain employs TRBV20-1 and TRBJ2-3; 8 bases fit TRBD2. Germline lookup yields CDR1 DFQATT and CDR2 SNEGSKA (reference sequence). This CDR3 region has 16 residues. Germline trimming cut 5 bases from V and 3 bases from J; bases unmatched to any gene: 13. The DNA read from the CDR3 is TGCAGTGCTCAGGGGCAACGGGAGGGAAGAACAGATACG. This translates into CSAQGQREGRTDT. In full, the CDR3 is CSAQGQREGRTDTQYF.

This clone was counted many times. Read sequence stops 3 residues before the CDR3 end, and the germline J gene provides the missing end. V is TRBV5-1 and J is TRBJ2-3; 10 bases are shared with TRBD2. The CDR3 sequence is 15 residues long. CDR1 is SGHRS, CDR2 YFSETQ, per germline. With V trimmed by 4 bases and J by 2 bases, 4 bases remained unmatched. The CDR3 loop reads CASSPGLAATDTQYF. The CDR3 DNA, read in part, is TGCGCCAGCAGCCCTGGACTAGCGGCCACAGATACG.

This clone was observed many times. The read gets to within 3 residues of the CDR3 end, and the germline J gene fills in the rest. The chain recombines TRBV14 with TRBJ1-2; D not resolved. The CDR3 loop spans 12 amino acids. Germline CDR1 SGHDN, CDR2 FVKESK. V was cut by 5 bases and J by 2 bases, with 6 bases left in between. CDR3 DNA (partial): TGTGCCAGCAGCGAACAGAACTATGGC. Translation: CASSEQNYG. The whole CDR3 protein is CASSEQNYGYTF.